This T cell receptor (beta chain) was recovered during a study of T cell responses to AZD1222 COVID-19 vaccine. Study conclusions and caveats: Unmutated variant regions are reportedly targeted by nearly half of spike-specific TCRs.

Profiled with immunoSEQ multiplex PCR; TCRdb holds only in-frame clones, not every one. This table holds 120,000 to 150,000 clones, 85% to 95% found once. The CDR3 runs to 15 residues. Losses at the gene ends were 3 bases for V and 4 bases for J; bases not matched to a gene: 5. CDR1 is SGHAT and CDR2 is FQNNGV in the germline V gene. Of note for this clone: No antigen is known for it.

This TCR was sampled from an adult in good health. The sample here was peripheral blood, taken on day 0 of AZD1222 vaccination. The rearrangement joins TRBV11-2 to TRBJ2-2; 7 bases are a match to TRBD2. The DNA of the CDR3 is TGTGCCAGCAGCTTGGCTAGCGGCTTCACCGGGGAGCTGTTTTTT. It encodes CASSLASGFTGELFF.